This TCR beta chain was documented in a study of T cell changes during pregnancy in multiple sclerosis. Germline V CDR1 and CDR2: PRHDT, FYEKMQ (reference sequence). V gave up 3 bases and J gave up 0 bases, with 14 bases separating them. This CDR3 contains 16 residues. Assay: immunoSEQ multiplex PCR; the TCRdb copy retains only in-frame clones and omits some. The data show under 70,000 clones, 91% seen once. The sample consisted of peripheral blood, taken in the third trimester of pregnancy. The source of this sequence is a female donor in good health, enrolled as a control in a pregnancy study. The chain combines TRBV13 with TRBJ1-1, with a possible D match to TRBD1 (5 bases). The CDR3 nucleotides read TGTGCCAGCAGCTTCTCCCAGGGTTTAGTGAACACTGAAGCTTTCTTT. As protein: CASSFSQGLVNTEAFF.